What follows are 25 T cell receptor beta chains derived from one specimen sequenced in a study of human T cells and chemical hapten exposure (dated by TCRdb to about 2021). The receptor library was made with RACE. For sequencing, a NextSeq 500 was employed. The public sequencing data were trimmed at Q25 with fastp and processed into clonotypes with MiXCR by TCRdb, which kept only in-frame beta chains. Each entry merges the rows of one CDR3 protein and shows their most common DNA and genes. The sample table lists more than 85,000 distinct CDR3 sequences, around 35% of them with a count of one. Jointly, the top ten make up less than 3% of the sample. The sample's time point, from its label and the paper: patch test 3, about 24 weeks after DPC sensitization. The treatment or condition tag for this specimen amounts to: therapeutic diphenylcyclopropenone sensitization with weekly scalp DPC. The specimen comprised whole blood, sampled in connection with sensitization to the hapten diphenylcyclopropenone (DPC). The receptors were gathered from a man aged 40-50 years with alopecia areata. Some clones in this sample may be carry-over from other donors' samples.

The chain joins TRBV2 to TRBJ2-3; TRBD2 might be the D (6 bases). Per germline, CDR1 SNHLY and CDR2 FYNNEI. The CDR3 contains 15 residues. V lost 6 bases, J lost 1 base, and 14 bases lay in between. The CDR3 nucleotides read TGTGCCAGCAGCCATTGGAGGGGAGGCACAGATACGCAGTATTTT. Translated, it gives CASSHWRGGTDTQYF.

This clonotype occurred a few times. The chain employs TRBV6-2 or TRBV6-3 and TRBJ2-7, with TRBD2 identical over 11 bases. Looked up from germline, CDR1 is MNHEY and CDR2 is SVGEGT. The CDR3 has 14 amino acids. V was clipped by 5 bases and J by 7 bases; unmatched bases: 7. The CDR3, as DNA: TGTGCCAGCAGTCTACTAGCGGGAGTAACAGAGCAGTACTTC. It yields the protein CASSLLAGVTEQYF.

The V gene is TRBV5-6, the J gene TRBJ2-1; D gene ambiguous. The CDR3 is 11 amino acids. The V end lost 2 bases, the J end lost 10 bases, and 7 bases lay between the germline ends. Germline values: CDR1 SGHDT, CDR2 YYEEEE. The CDR3 coding sequence is TGTGCCAGCAGCTTATTATGGGAGCAGTTCTTC. Amino acids: CASSLLWEQFF.

The chain is built from TRBV18 and TRBJ2-1; 8 nucleotides line up with TRBD1. CDR1 is KGHSH, CDR2 LQKENI, per germline. The CDR3 is made up of 17 amino acids. V dropped 2 bases and J dropped 0; count of bases not matched to a gene: 6. This CDR3 is CASSPGQGFSSYNEQFF. CDR3 in DNA: TGTGCCAGCTCACCAGGACAGGGATTTAGCTCCTACAATGAGCAGTTCTTC.

The genes are TRBV25-1 and TRBJ2-5, with a possible D match to TRBD2 (6 bases). The V gene lost 3 bases and the J gene lost 1 base, with 12 bases spanning the gap. Germline V gene lookup returns CDR1 MGHDK and CDR2 SYGVNS. The length of the CDR3 is 15 residues. Here the CDR3 DNA reads TGTGCCAGCAGTGAGCGGGACCGAATCCAAGAGACCCAGTACTTC. The encoded protein is CASSERDRIQETQYF.

The J gene is TRBJ2-3, the V gene TRBV27; D call uncertain. The germline CDR1 and CDR2 sequences are MNHEY and SMNVEV (reference sequence). The V end was cut by 5 bases, the J end by 1 base, with 13 bases between. The CDR3 is made up of 15 amino acids. The CDR3 DNA reads TGTGCCAGCAGTGAGAAGGCAGACGGCACAGATACGCAGTATTTT. Encoded protein: CASSEKADGTDTQYF.

This clonotype was observed a handful of times. The rearrangement links TRBV6-5 to TRBJ1-1; TRBD1 agrees at 8 bases. Per the germline V gene, CDR1 is MNHEY and CDR2 is SVGAGI. Trimming took 4 bases from V and 4 from J; bases not matched to a gene: 5. The CDR3 runs to 14 residues. CDR3 region: CASSWAGGGTEAFF. CDR3 DNA sequence: TGTGCCAGCAGTTGGGCAGGGGGCGGCACTGAAGCTTTCTTT.

The sample holds a few counts of this clonotype. The chain joins TRBV12-3 or TRBV12-4 to TRBJ2-3, with 8 nucleotides matching TRBD2. V shed 6 bases, J shed 5 bases, and the junction held 7 bases outside the gene matches. This CDR3 is 14 amino acids long. CDR3 amino acids: CASSFSGSGDTQYF. The CDR3 DNA sequence: TGTGCCAGCAGCTTCAGCGGGAGTGGAGATACGCAGTATTTT.

The V gene is TRBV5-1, the J gene TRBJ1-1; D gene ambiguous. This CDR3 contains 12 residues. Trimming left V 0 bases short and J 7 bases short, with 7 bases between. In germline, CDR1 is SGHRS, CDR2 YFSETQ. The CDR3 is CASSLAEDEAFF. As DNA, the CDR3 is TGCGCCAGCAGCTTGGCCGAAGATGAAGCTTTCTTT.

The chain couples TRBV6-5 to TRBJ1-1; 7 bases align to TRBD1. After removal of 4 bases from V and 0 bases from J, the junction contained 8 bases not matched to a gene. The V gene's germline CDR1 is MNHEY and CDR2 SVGAGI. The CDR3 runs 16 residues. The CDR3 here is CASSFRDRFMNTEAFF. The CDR3 region has the DNA TGTGCCAGCAGTTTCCGGGACAGATTCATGAACACTGAAGCTTTCTTT.

V gene TRBV12-3 or TRBV12-4 combines with J gene TRBJ1-6; 10 positions match TRBD1. This CDR3 has 16 residues. The J segment lost 6 bases and the V segment lost 6 bases, leaving 8 bases of the junction unmatched. Written as DNA, the CDR3 is TGTGCCAGCAGCCCCGGCAGGGACAGGGGTAATTCACCCCTCCACTTT. It encodes CASSPGRDRGNSPLHF.

The V call is TRBV24-1, the J call TRBJ1-5; D gene unclear. The CDR3 runs 13 residues. Trimming pared 7 bases from V and 4 bases from J, leaving 10 bases between. Looked up from germline, CDR1 is KGHDR and CDR2 is SFDVKD. CDR3 residues: CATSRGGNQPQHF. For the CDR3, the DNA is TGTGCCACCAGCCGCGGCGGGAATCAGCCCCAGCATTTT.

The chain is built from TRBV7-9 and TRBJ2-7, with 12 bases matching TRBD2. Germline V gene lookup returns CDR1 SEHNR and CDR2 FQNEAQ (reference sequence). The CDR3 contains 14 residues. Trimming removed 7 bases from V and 4 bases from J; junction bases left unmatched: 5. The CDR3 bases are TGTGCCAGCACCGCTAGCGGGAGGGATTACGAGCAGTACGTC. Encoded protein: CASTASGRDYEQYV.

The rearrangement uses TRBV25-1 and TRBJ2-2; the D gene is possibly TRBD2 (6 bases). Germline CDR1 MGHDK, CDR2 SYGVNS. Trimming pared 4 bases from V and 0 bases from J, leaving 9 bases between. The CDR3 has 15 residues. The CDR3 protein is CASSADYPNTGELFF. The CDR3 DNA reads as TGTGCCAGCAGTGCGGACTATCCGAACACCGGGGAGCTGTTTTTT.

The chain links TRBV29-1 to TRBJ2-5; D perhaps matches TRBD2 (6 bases). The CDR3 covers 13 residues. The germline V gene has CDR1 SQVTM and CDR2 ANQGSEA. With 7 bases removed from V and 2 bases from J, the gap between germline ends came to 14 bases. The DNA of the CDR3 is TGCAGCGCAGTACTCGGGAGACAAGAGACCCAGTACTTC. Translation gives CSAVLGRQETQYF.

This clonotype was found a few times. The chain employs TRBV3-1 and TRBJ2-4, with 10 nucleotides matching TRBD2. The CDR3 length is 15 residues. The germline V gene encodes CDR1 LGHDT and CDR2 YNNKEL (reference sequence). J gave up 11 bases and V 1 base, and 8 bases lay outside the gene matches. In DNA, the CDR3 is TGTGCCAGCAGCCAAGCAATGGGAGGACTAGCGGTTCAGTACTTC. Protein sequence: CASSQAMGGLAVQYF.

The genes are TRBV29-1 and TRBJ2-7, with D tentatively TRBD2 (5 bases). The ends were cut back, 4 bases at V and 7 bases at J, with 17 bases in the middle. The CDR3 totals 13 residues. Germline CDR1 SQVTM, CDR2 ANQGSEA. The CDR3 DNA sequence: TGCAGCGTTGGATCTGGGAGTATTAGGGAGCAGTACTTC. It specifies CSVGSGSIREQYF.

The chain combines TRBV12-3 or TRBV12-4 with TRBJ1-5; 8 bases agree with TRBD1. The CDR3 contains 14 residues. The ends lost 6 bases at V and 7 bases at J; junction bases unmatched: 8. The CDR3: CASSLGQGIQPQHF. The DNA for the CDR3 is TGTGCCAGCAGCCTCGGACAGGGCATCCAGCCCCAGCATTTT.

V gene TRBV11-2 combines with J gene TRBJ2-3; maybe TRBD2 (5 bases). Germline loops: CDR1 SGHAT, CDR2 FQNNGV. This CDR3 is built from 15 residues. The V and J ends lost 1 base and 4 bases respectively, with 12 bases between them. The CDR3 protein is CASSLGGRVADTQYF. CDR3 bases: TGTGCCAGCAGCTTAGGTGGGAGAGTCGCAGATACGCAGTATTTT.

The chain employs TRBV7-9 and TRBJ1-3; D is perhaps TRBD1 (5 bases). This CDR3 spans 16 amino acids. Trimming left V 5 bases short and J 2 bases short, with 16 bases between. In germline, CDR1 is SEHNR, CDR2 FQNEAQ (reference sequence). Here the CDR3 reads CASSPRDGATGNTIYF. The CDR3 nucleotides read TGTGCCAGCAGCCCCCGGGACGGCGCCACTGGAAACACCATATATTTT.

The chain recombines TRBV15 with TRBJ2-3, with unresolved D. The CDR3 spans 16 residues. The V end was cut by 0 bases, the J end by 4 bases, with 14 bases between. Germline V lookup: CDR1 LNHNV, CDR2 YYDKDF (reference sequence). The CDR3 region is CATSRDNRAPADTQYF. CDR3 bases: TGTGCCACCAGCAGAGATAATAGGGCTCCGGCAGATACGCAGTATTTT.

In this sample, this clonotype turned up a few times. CDR3 in DNA: TGTGCCAGCAGCGTAGCCGGGAGCGAAGATACGCAGTATTTT. Translating gives CASSVAGSEDTQYF. The rearrangement joins TRBV9 to TRBJ2-3, with D perhaps TRBD2 (6 bases). The CDR3 has 14 residues. V lost 0 bases and J lost 5, with 10 bases in between. CDR1 is SGDLS, CDR2 YYNGEE, per germline.

The chain links TRBV7-2 to TRBJ1-2, with no clear D. Trimming pared 5 bases from V and 8 bases from J, leaving 15 bases between. The CDR3 totals 13 residues. The germline gives CDR1 SGHTA, CDR2 FQGNSA. CDR3 nucleotide sequence: TGTGCCAGCAGCCCACGGGCTTCCTTCGGCTACACCTTC. This sequence encodes CASSPRASFGYTF.

This clonotype was picked up many times. The rearrangement joins TRBV29-1 to TRBJ1-4, with D possibly matching TRBD1 (6 bases). V dropped 3 bases and J dropped 10 bases, with 12 bases sitting between them. Germline V gives CDR1 SQVTM, CDR2 ANQGSEA. The CDR3 has 12 residues. CDR3 region: CSVDGFRGKLFF. In nucleotides, the CDR3 is TGCAGCGTTGACGGGTTCAGGGGAAAACTGTTTTTT.

This chain connects TRBV6-2 or TRBV6-3 to TRBJ2-5; D is unresolved. There are 11 residues in the CDR3. V was pared by 7 bases and J by 5 bases, with 8 bases between. Per the germline V gene, CDR1 is MNHEY and CDR2 is SVGEGT. The chain's CDR3 is CASTNGETQYF. The CDR3 nucleotides are TGTGCCAGCACCAACGGGGAGACCCAGTACTTC.